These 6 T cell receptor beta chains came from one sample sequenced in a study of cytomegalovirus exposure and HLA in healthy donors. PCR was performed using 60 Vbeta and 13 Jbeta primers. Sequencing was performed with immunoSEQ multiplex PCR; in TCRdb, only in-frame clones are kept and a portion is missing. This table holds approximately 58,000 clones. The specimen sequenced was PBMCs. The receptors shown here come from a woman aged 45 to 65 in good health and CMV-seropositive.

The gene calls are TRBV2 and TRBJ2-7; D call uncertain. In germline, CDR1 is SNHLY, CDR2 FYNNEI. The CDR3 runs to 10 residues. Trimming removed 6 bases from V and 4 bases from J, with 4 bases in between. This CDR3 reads CASRAYEQYF. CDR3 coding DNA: TGTGCCAGCAGGGCTTACGAGCAGTACTTC.

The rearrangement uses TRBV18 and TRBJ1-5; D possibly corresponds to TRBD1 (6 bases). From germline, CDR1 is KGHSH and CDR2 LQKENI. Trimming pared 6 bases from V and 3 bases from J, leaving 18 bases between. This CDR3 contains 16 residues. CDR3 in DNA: TGTGCCAGCTCCCCCGGTGCAGGGGCCCCCAATCAGCCCCAGCATTTT. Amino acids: CASSPGAGAPNQPQHF. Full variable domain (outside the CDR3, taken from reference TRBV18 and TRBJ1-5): NAGVMQNPRHLVRRRGQEARLRCSPMKGHSHVYWYRQLPEEGLKFMVYLQKENIIDESGMPKERFSAEFPKEGPSILRIQQVVRGDSAAYFCASSPGAGAPNQPQHFGDGTRLSIL.

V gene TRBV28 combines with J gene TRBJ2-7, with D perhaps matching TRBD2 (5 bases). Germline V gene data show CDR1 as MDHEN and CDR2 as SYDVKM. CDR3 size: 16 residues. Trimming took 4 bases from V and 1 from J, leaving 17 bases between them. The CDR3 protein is CASSYLQKLVSYEQYF. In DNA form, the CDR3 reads TGTGCCAGCAGTTATTTACAGAAACTAGTTTCCTACGAGCAGTACTTC.

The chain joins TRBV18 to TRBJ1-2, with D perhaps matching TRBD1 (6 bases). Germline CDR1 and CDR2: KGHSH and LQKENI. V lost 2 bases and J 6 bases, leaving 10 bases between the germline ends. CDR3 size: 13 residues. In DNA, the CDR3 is TGTGCCAGCTCACCATCGGGGGGCGATGGCTACACCTTC. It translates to CASSPSGGDGYTF. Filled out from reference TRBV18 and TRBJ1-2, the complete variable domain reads NAGVMQNPRHLVRRRGQEARLRCSPMKGHSHVYWYRQLPEEGLKFMVYLQKENIIDESGMPKERFSAEFPKEGPSILRIQQVVRGDSAAYFCASSPSGGDGYTFGSGTRLTVV.

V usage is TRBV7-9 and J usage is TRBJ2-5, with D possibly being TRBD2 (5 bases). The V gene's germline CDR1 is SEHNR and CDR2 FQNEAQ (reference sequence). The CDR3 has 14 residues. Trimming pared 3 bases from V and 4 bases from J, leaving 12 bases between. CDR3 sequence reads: CASSFAGPAETQYF. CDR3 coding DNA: TGTGCCAGCAGCTTTGCGGGCCCGGCAGAGACCCAGTACTTC. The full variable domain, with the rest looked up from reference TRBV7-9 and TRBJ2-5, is DTGVSQNPRHKITKRGQNVTFRCDPISEHNRLYWYRQTLGQGPEFLTYFQNEAQLEKSRLLSDRFSAERPKGSFSTLEIQRTEQGDSAMYLCASSFAGPAETQYFGPGTRLLVL.

CDR3 nucleotides: TGTGCCAGCAGCCCCTATAGCGGGAGGACCACCGGGGAGCTGTTTTTT. It encodes CASSPYSGRTTGELFF. The chain combines TRBV7-2 with TRBJ2-2, with 10 bases that match TRBD2. The CDR3 runs to 16 residues. CDR1 is SGHTA, CDR2 FQGNSA, per germline. The V and J ends lost 5 bases and 4 bases, in that order; junction bases with no gene match: 7.